These T cell receptor beta chains were read from a single sample in a study of shared clonotypes between healthy human individuals. This table comes from immunoSEQ multiplex PCR, and its TCRdb copy is limited to in-frame clones, with some not included. This table holds fewer than 1.8 million clones, around 98.5% found once. The sequenced material came from naive CD4+ T cells sorted from blood. Receptors were obtained from a man younger than 40 in good health. CDR3s leave out the opening cysteine and the closing phenylalanine or tryptophan.

J | V | CDR3
TRBJ2-2 | TRBV19 | ASSESGELF
TRBJ2-1 | TRBV7-3 | ARSLASGSYNEQF
TRBJ1-5 | TRBV10-3 | AISESGNQPQH
TRBJ2-3 | TRBV11-3 | ASSLGRRGDTQY
TRBJ2-3 | TRBV25-1 | ASSEYLLTEHTDTQY
TRBJ2-7 | TRBV29-1 | SARTGLAAYEQY
TRBJ1-1 | TRBV28 | ASSNQGLKAF
TRBJ1-5 | TRBV28 | ASSSTGRQGARRPQH
TRBJ1-5 | TRBV6-5 | ASSWSASNQPQH
TRBJ2-1 | TRBV27 | ASSQDRGSYNEQF
TRBJ1-5 | TRBV21-1 | ASSNDRSQPQH
TRBJ2-1 | TRBV7-6 | ASSLNTGTSGNEQF
TRBJ2-5 | TRBV5-4 | ASSLGQEETQY
TRBJ2-3 | TRBV30 | AWGTSGRSTADTQY
TRBJ2-5 | TRBV27 | ASRLTGGETQY
TRBJ2-7 | TRBV9 | ASYGLAASSYEQY
TRBJ2-6 | TRBV4-1 | ASSQEPGSSIGANVLT
TRBJ1-4 | TRBV29-1 | SAYNTGGADEKLF
TRBJ2-7 | TRBV4-1 | ASSQDGLAGVEQY
TRBJ1-2 | TRBV6-1 | ASSPSVVLNYGYT
TRBJ1-4 | TRBV29-1 | SVGLSRVNEKLF
TRBJ2-3 | TRBV29-1 | SVGLPRDTQY
TRBJ2-5 | TRBV5-5 | ASSYGSMETQY